The 21 T cell receptor beta chains given below trace back to one sample, sequenced in a study of T cell responses to AZD1222 COVID-19 vaccine (dated by TCRdb to the early 2020s). Interpreted using the paper, the time point label stands for: baseline before first vaccination. To prepare the library, the immunoSEQ multiplex PCR assay was applied. In its TCRdb copy, this immuneACCESS table keeps in-frame sequences only and misses some clones. Where compared with another copy, unresolved V genes explain less than half of these, and the others have no known cause. Present in this sample are some 150,000 clones, 90% of which were seen just once. Together, the top ten hold roughly 1.9% of the sample. Sample: peripheral blood, taken on day 0 of AZD1222 vaccination. The receptors derive from an adult in good health.

This rearrangement joins TRBV7-8 to TRBJ2-7; TRBD1 agrees at 7 bases. Germline V gene data show CDR1 as SGHVS and CDR2 as FQNEAQ. J lost 4 bases, V lost 2 bases, and 5 bases had no gene match. The CDR3 spans 14 residues. The CDR3 DNA reads as TGTGCCAGCAGCTTACCGGGACAGACGTACGAGCAGTACTTC. As protein: CASSLPGQTYEQYF.

V is TRBV5-8 and J is TRBJ2-7; D might be TRBD1 or TRBD2, each matching 5 bases. The CDR3 loop spans 15 amino acids. The germline CDR1 and CDR2 sequences are SGHTS and YDEGEE. Between the trimmed V and J ends, which lost 4 bases and 3 bases, there was a span of 17 bases. The CDR3 nucleotides read TGTGCCAGCAGCCCTGAATGGGGGAACCGCTACGAGCAGTACTTC. It codes for CASSPEWGNRYEQYF.

This clone is a singleton in its sample. The chain has TRBV28 and TRBJ1-1; the D gene is possibly TRBD1 (5 bases). CDR3 length equals 19 residues. In germline, CDR1 is MDHEN, CDR2 SYDVKM. V lost 4 bases and J lost 4, with 28 bases in between. CDR3 sequence reads: CASSSPFDYPREETTEAFF. CDR3 nucleotides: TGTGCCAGCAGTTCACCCTTCGACTATCCCAGGGAAGAGACCACTGAAGCTTTCTTT.

V gene TRBV5-1 combines with J gene TRBJ1-2; no clear D gene. In germline, CDR1 is SGHRS, CDR2 YFSETQ. This CDR3 is built from 15 residues. The V gene lost 0 bases and the J gene lost 4 bases, with 13 bases spanning the gap. CDR3 region: CASSLGRGAGYGYTF. As DNA, the CDR3 is TGCGCCAGCAGCTTGGGACGCGGAGCGGGCTATGGCTACACCTTC.

J is TRBJ2-5 and V is TRBV18, with D hard to call. Trimming took 0 bases from V and 2 from J, leaving 7 bases between them. Germline CDR1 and CDR2: KGHSH and LQKENI. The CDR3 has 14 residues. The CDR3 DNA reads as TGTGCCAGCTCACCACCCCCCCCTCAAGAGACCCAGTACTTC. It yields the protein CASSPPPPQETQYF.

V usage is TRBV2 and J usage is TRBJ2-3; 9 bases fit TRBD2. This CDR3 comprises 16 residues. Germline values: CDR1 SNHLY, CDR2 FYNNEI. The J segment lost 4 bases and the V segment lost 6 bases, leaving 11 bases of the junction unmatched. CDR3 nucleotide sequence: TGTGCCAGCAGGGGCAGGAGCGGGAGGACTTCAGATACGCAGTATTTT. It encodes CASRGRSGRTSDTQYF.

In its sample, this clone is large. This sequence joins TRBV20-1 and TRBJ2-1; 10 nucleotides match TRBD2. This CDR3 region has 13 residues. Trimming removed 3 bases from V and 10 bases from J; junction bases left unmatched: 6. From germline, CDR1 is DFQATT and CDR2 SNEGSKA (reference sequence). The CDR3 sequence is CSASSLAGVEQFF. DNA of the CDR3: TGCAGTGCTAGTTCCCTAGCGGGAGTGGAGCAGTTCTTC.

V and J are TRBV15 and TRBJ2-3; no definite D call. The V and J ends lost 0 bases and 2 bases respectively, with 9 bases between them. The CDR3 sequence is 15 residues long. CDR1 is LNHNV and CDR2 is YYDKDF in the germline V gene (reference sequence). The CDR3 reads CATSRDLYYTDTQYF. The CDR3 region has the DNA TGTGCCACCAGCAGAGATTTGTACTACACAGATACGCAGTATTTT.

The chain employs TRBV19 and TRBJ2-7; D possibly corresponds to TRBD2 (6 bases). This CDR3 has 13 amino acids. V was pared by 11 bases and J by 0 bases, with 14 bases between. Germline V gene lookup returns CDR1 LNHDA and CDR2 SQIVND (reference sequence). This chain's CDR3 is CASSANPSYEQYF. CDR3 in DNA: TGTGCCTCTAGCGCCAACCCCTCCTACGAGCAGTACTTC.

The J gene is TRBJ2-1, the V gene TRBV24-1; no clear D. Germline V CDR1 and CDR2: KGHDR, SFDVKD. CDR3 length: 12 amino acids. Trimming left V 3 bases short and J 7 bases short, with 6 bases between. CDR3 loop: CATSDEWNEQFF. The CDR3 DNA sequence: TGTGCCACCAGTGATGAGTGGAATGAGCAGTTCTTC.

This chain links TRBV18 with TRBJ2-7; TRBD2 might be the D (6 bases). Trimming pared 0 bases from V and 4 bases from J, leaving 10 bases between. The germline gives CDR1 KGHSH, CDR2 LQKENI. The CDR3 has 14 amino acids. In nucleotides, the CDR3 is TGTGCCAGCTCACCACCGGAGGGAGTTTACGAGCAGTACTTC. Translation: CASSPPEGVYEQYF.

The rearrangement joins TRBV7-2 to TRBJ2-5; D unresolved. CDR1 is SGHTA, CDR2 FQGNSA, per germline. This CDR3 comprises 11 residues. V gave up 5 bases and J gave up 2 bases, with 3 bases separating them. In DNA, the CDR3 is TGTGCCAGCAGCCAACAAGAGACCCAGTACTTC. It specifies CASSQQETQYF. The full variable domain, rest sourced from reference TRBV7-2 and TRBJ2-5, is GAGVSQSPSNKVTEKGKDVELRCDPISGHTALYWYRQSLGQGLEFLIYFQGNSAPDKSGLPSDRFSAERTGGSVSTLTIQRTQQEDSAVYLCASSQQETQYFGPGTRLLVL.

This chain links TRBV24-1 with TRBJ2-1, with D possibly TRBD2 on 6 matching bases. The germline gives CDR1 KGHDR, CDR2 SFDVKD. The CDR3 runs 15 residues. The V and J ends lost 3 bases and 7 bases respectively, with 15 bases between them. CDR3: CATSDLASYRNEQFF. Written as DNA, the CDR3 is TGTGCCACCAGTGATCTAGCGAGTTACAGGAATGAGCAGTTCTTC.

In this sample, this clone turned up once. The J gene is TRBJ2-7, the V gene TRBV2; tentatively, D is TRBD2 (5 bases). Germline V lookup: CDR1 SNHLY, CDR2 FYNNEI. V was trimmed by 3 bases and J by 1 base, leaving 16 bases between them. The CDR3 has 16 amino acids. CDR3 amino acids: CASSDGLATRSYEQYF. The CDR3, as DNA: TGTGCCAGCAGTGACGGGCTAGCCACTCGATCCTACGAGCAGTACTTC.

V gene TRBV3-1 (or the pseudogene TRBV3-2) combines with J gene TRBJ1-2; D is uncertain. Trimming cost V 4 bases and J 2 bases, with 17 bases left between them. The CDR3 covers 16 residues. Per the germline V gene, CDR1 is LGHDT and CDR2 is YNNKEL (reference sequence). The CDR3 DNA is TGTGCCAGCAGCCCAAGGAAGATAGGATCAAACTATGGCTACACCTTC. Residues: CASSPRKIGSNYGYTF.

The chain recombines TRBV28 with TRBJ2-5, with D perhaps matching TRBD2 (6 bases). Germline assignment: CDR1 MDHEN and CDR2 SYDVKM. V was pared by 3 bases and J by 0 bases, with 14 bases between. The CDR3 is 16 amino acids. CDR3 region: CASSLIGGQNQETQYF. The DNA for the CDR3 is TGTGCCAGCAGTTTGATCGGGGGTCAGAACCAAGAGACCCAGTACTTC.

CDR3 sequence reads: CAWSDIKGAGNSPLHF. The CDR3 DNA is TGTGCCTGGAGTGATATAAAGGGGGCAGGGAATTCACCCCTCCACTTT. The chain combines TRBV30 with TRBJ1-6; the match to TRBD1 covers 7 bases. J lost 7 bases, V lost 1 base, and 10 bases had no gene match. CDR1 and CDR2 from the germline V gene are GTSNPN and SVGIG (reference sequence). The CDR3 spans 16 residues.

The chain couples TRBV28 to TRBJ1-2, with 8 bases matching TRBD1. Germline lookup yields CDR1 MDHEN and CDR2 SYDVKM. The V segment lost 5 bases and the J segment 0 bases; nucleotides outside the gene matches: 5. This CDR3 region has 15 residues. The CDR3 coding sequence is TGTGCCAGCAGTCCCGGGGACAGGACTAACTATGGCTACACCTTC. Its translation is CASSPGDRTNYGYTF.

The DNA for the CDR3 is TGTGCCAGCAGCTTAGGACAGGGAGACACTGAAGCTTTCTTT. This gives the protein CASSLGQGDTEAFF. The chain couples TRBV7-6 to TRBJ1-1, with TRBD1 identical over 7 bases. Trimming removed 1 base from V and 3 bases from J; junction bases left unmatched: 2. The CDR3 covers 14 residues. Germline V gene lookup returns CDR1 SGHVS and CDR2 FNYEAQ.

The genes are TRBV24-1 and TRBJ2-1; weak D call: TRBD1 (5 bases). The CDR3 spans 11 residues. V gave up 8 bases and J gave up 9 bases, with 10 bases separating them. Germline V gene lookup returns CDR1 KGHDR and CDR2 SFDVKD. The CDR3 protein is CATTWGGEQFF. Here the CDR3 DNA reads TGTGCCACCACGTGGGGCGGTGAGCAGTTCTTC.

V gene TRBV5-1 combines with J gene TRBJ2-7; 13 positions agree with TRBD2. With V trimmed by 3 bases and J by 6 bases, 6 bases remained unmatched. The CDR3 is 15 residues long. Per the germline V gene, CDR1 is SGHRS and CDR2 is YFSETQ. The CDR3 bases are TGCGCCAGCAGCTCGGGACTAGCGGGGTTCGGCGAGCAGTACTTC. Its protein is CASSSGLAGFGEQYF.